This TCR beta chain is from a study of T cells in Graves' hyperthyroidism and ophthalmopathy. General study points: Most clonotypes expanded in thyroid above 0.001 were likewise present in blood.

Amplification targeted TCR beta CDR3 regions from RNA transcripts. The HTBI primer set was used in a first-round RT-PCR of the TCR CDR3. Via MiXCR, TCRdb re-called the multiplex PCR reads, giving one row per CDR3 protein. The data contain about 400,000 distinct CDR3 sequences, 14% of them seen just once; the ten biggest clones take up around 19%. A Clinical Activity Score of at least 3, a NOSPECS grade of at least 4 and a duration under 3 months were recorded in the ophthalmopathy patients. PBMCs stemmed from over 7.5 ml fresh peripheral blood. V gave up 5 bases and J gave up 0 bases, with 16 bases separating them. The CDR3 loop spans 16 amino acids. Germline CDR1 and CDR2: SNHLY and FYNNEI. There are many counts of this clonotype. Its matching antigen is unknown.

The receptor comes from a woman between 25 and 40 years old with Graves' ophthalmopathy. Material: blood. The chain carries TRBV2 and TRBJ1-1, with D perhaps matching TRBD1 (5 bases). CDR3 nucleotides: TGTGCCAGCAGTCTTCGAGGTGGGGGAATGAACACTGAAGCTTTCTTT. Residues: CASSLRGGGMNTEAFF.